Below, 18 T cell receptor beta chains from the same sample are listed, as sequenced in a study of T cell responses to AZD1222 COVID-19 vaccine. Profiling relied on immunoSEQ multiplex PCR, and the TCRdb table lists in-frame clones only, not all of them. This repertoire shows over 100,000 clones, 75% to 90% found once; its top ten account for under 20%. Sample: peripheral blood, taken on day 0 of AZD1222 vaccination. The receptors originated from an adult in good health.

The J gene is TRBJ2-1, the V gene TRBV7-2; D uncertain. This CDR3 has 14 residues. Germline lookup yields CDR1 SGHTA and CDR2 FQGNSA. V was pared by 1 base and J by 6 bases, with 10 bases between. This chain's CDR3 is CASSLGPASNEQFF. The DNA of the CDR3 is TGTGCCAGCAGCTTAGGGCCCGCATCCAATGAGCAGTTCTTC.

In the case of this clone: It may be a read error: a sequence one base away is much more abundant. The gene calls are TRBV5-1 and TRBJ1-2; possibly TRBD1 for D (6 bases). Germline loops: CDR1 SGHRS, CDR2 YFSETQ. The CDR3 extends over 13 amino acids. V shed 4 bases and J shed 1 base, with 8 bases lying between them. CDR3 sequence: CASSPDSNYGYTF. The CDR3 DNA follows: TGCGCCAGCAGCCCGGACAGTAACTATGGCTACACCTTC.

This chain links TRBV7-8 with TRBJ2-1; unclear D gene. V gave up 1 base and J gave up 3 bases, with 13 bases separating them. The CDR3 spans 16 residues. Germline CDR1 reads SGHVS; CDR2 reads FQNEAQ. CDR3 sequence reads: CASSLEAAHFYNEQFF. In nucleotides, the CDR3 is TGTGCCAGCAGCTTAGAGGCAGCGCATTTCTACAATGAGCAGTTCTTC.

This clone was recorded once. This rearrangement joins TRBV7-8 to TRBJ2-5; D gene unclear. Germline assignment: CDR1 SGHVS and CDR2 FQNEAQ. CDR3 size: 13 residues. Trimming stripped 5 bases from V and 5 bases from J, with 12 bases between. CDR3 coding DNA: TGTGCCAGCAGCGGGCTCTACTGGGAGACCCAGTACTTC. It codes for CASSGLYWETQYF.

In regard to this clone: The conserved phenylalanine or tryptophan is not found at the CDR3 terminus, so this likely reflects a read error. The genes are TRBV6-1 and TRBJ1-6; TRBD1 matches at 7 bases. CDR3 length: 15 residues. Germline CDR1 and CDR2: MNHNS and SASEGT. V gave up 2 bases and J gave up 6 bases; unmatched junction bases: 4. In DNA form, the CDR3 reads TGTGCCAGCAGTGAATTGGCAGGGGGTAATTCACCCCTCCACCTT. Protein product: CASSELAGGNSPLHL.

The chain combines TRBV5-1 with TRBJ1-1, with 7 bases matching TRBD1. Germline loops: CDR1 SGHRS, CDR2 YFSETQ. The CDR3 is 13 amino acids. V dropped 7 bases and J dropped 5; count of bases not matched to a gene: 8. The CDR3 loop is CASPNRGGTEAFF. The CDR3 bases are TGCGCCAGCCCTAACAGGGGTGGGACTGAAGCTTTCTTT.

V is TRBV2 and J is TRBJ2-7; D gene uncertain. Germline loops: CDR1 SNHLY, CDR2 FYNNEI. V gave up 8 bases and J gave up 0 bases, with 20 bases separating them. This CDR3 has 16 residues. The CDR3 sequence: CASPGIDARGSYEQYF. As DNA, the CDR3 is TGTGCCAGCCCAGGAATCGACGCCCGAGGCTCCTACGAGCAGTACTTC.

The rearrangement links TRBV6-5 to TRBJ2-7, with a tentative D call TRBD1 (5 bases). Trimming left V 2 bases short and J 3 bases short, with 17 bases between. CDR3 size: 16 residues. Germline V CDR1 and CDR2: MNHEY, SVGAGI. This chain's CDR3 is CASSYSRVDSNYEQYF. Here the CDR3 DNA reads TGTGCCAGCAGTTACAGTAGGGTTGACAGCAACTACGAGCAGTACTTC.

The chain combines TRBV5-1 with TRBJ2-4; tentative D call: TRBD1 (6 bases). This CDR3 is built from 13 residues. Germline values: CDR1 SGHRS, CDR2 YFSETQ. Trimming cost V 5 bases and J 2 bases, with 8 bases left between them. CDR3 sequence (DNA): TGCGCCAGCAGGGGGACATCCAAAAACATTCAGTACTTC. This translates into CASRGTSKNIQYF.

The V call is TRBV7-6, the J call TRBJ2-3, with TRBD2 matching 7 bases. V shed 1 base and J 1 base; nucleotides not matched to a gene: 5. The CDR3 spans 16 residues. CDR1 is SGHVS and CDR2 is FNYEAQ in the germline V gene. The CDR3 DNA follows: TGTGCCAGCAGCTTAGTATCCAGCGGGGGCACAGATACGCAGTATTTT. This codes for CASSLVSSGGTDTQYF. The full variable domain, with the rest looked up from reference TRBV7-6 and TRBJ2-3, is GAGVSQSPRYKVTKRGQDVALRCDPISGHVSLYWYRQALGQGPEFLTYFNYEAQQDKSGLPNDRFSAERPEGSISTLTIQRTEQRDSAMYRCASSLVSSGGTDTQYFGPGTRLTVL.

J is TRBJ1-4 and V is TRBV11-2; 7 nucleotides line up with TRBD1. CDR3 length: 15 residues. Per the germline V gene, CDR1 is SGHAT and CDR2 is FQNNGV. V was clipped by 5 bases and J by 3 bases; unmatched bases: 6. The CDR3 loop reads CASSPMGTANEKLFF. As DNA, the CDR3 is TGTGCCAGCAGCCCGATGGGGACAGCTAATGAAAAACTGTTTTTT.

The CDR3 coding sequence is TGCGCCAGCAGCCCCAGAATGTTGTCGGGGGGCCACAACACTGAAGCTTTCTTT. It encodes CASSPRMLSGGHNTEAFF. The genes are TRBV4-1 and TRBJ1-1, with a possible D match to TRBD1 (6 bases). This CDR3 region has 18 residues. Trimming took 4 bases from V and 2 from J, leaving 23 bases between them. Germline lookup yields CDR1 MGHRA and CDR2 YSYEKL.

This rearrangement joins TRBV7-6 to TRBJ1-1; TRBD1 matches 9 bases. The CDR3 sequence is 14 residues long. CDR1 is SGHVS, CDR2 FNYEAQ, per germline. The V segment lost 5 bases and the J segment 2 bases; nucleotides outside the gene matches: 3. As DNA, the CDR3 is TGTGCCAGCAGCAGGGGACAGGGTAACACTGAAGCTTTCTTT. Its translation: CASSRGQGNTEAFF.

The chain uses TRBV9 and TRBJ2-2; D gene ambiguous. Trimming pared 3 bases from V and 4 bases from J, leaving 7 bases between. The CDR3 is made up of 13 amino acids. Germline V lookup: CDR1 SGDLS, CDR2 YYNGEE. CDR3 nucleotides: TGTGCCAGCAGCGAGTGGGTCACCGGGGAGCTGTTTTTT. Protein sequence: CASSEWVTGELFF.

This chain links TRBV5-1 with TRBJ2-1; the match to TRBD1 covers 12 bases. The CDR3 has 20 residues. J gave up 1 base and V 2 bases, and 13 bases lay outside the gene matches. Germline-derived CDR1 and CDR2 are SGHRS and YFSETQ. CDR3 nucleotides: TGCGCCAGCAGCTTTGACAGACCGGGACAGGGGGCTTTGTCCTACAATGAGCAGTTCTTC. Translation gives CASSFDRPGQGALSYNEQFF.

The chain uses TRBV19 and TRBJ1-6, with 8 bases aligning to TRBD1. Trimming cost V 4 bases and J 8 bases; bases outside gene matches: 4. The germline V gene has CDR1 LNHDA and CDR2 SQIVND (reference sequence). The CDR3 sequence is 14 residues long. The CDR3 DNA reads TGTGCCAGTAGTACCACAGGGGGGGATTCACCCCTCCACTTT. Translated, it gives CASSTTGGDSPLHF.

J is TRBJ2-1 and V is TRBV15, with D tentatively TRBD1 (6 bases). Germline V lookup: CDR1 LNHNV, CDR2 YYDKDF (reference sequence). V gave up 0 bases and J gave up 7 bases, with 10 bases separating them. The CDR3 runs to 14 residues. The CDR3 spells CATSRDRGKNEQFF. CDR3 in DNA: TGTGCCACCAGCAGAGACAGGGGCAAGAATGAGCAGTTCTTC.

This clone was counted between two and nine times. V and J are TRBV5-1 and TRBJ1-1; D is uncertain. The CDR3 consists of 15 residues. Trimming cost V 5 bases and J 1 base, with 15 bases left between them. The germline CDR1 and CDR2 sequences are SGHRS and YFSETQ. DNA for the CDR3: TGCGCCAGCAGAGTCCTCTTATCTCCGAACACTGAAGCTTTCTTT. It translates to CASRVLLSPNTEAFF. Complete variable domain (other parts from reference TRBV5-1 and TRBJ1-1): KAGVTQTPRYLIKTRGQQVTLSCSPISGHRSVSWYQQTPGQGLQFLFEYFSETQRNKGNFPGRFSGRQFSNSRSEMNVSTLELGDSALYLCASRVLLSPNTEAFFGQGTRLTVV.